Listed here is a single TCR beta chain. Antigen: not known. This specimen belongs to a study of cytomegalovirus exposure and HLA in healthy donors. Study-level findings and limits: In vitro, a few CMV-associated chains proved specific for CMV antigens.

The CDR3 covers 14 residues. Trimming removed 0 bases at V and 3 bases at J, with 6 bases between. CDR1 and CDR2 from the germline V gene are MNHEY and SMNVEV (reference sequence). Profiling relied on immunoSEQ multiplex PCR, and the TCRdb table lists in-frame clones only, not all of them. The sample yields some 79,000 clones, 94% seen once. The material sequenced was PBMCs. This receptor was identified in a woman younger than 35 in good health and CMV-seropositive. J is TRBJ1-3 and V is TRBV27; D call uncertain. CDR3: CASSLSHNGNTIYF. DNA of the CDR3: TGTGCCAGCAGTTTATCCCACAATGGAAACACCATATATTTT.